Shown below are 8 T cell receptor beta chains from a single sample sequenced in a study of a mutant IDH1 vaccine in newly diagnosed glioma. These receptors lack a known antigen. TCRdb's table, derived via immunoSEQ multiplex PCR, lists solely in-frame clones and lacks some. The table lists 40,000 to 45,000 clones, around 74% of them singletons. The sample's time point: week 23, last vaccination. Every vaccine dose comprised 300 ug of mutant IDH1 20-mer peptide plus topical imiquimod. The source was PBMCs, collected from a glioma patient whose treatment included an IDH1 peptide vaccine. The receptors here all came from a man aged 50 to 60 with glioma.

Judged by abundance, this clone is large (0.1 to 1%). The chain joins TRBV6-5 to TRBJ1-6; D unclear. Germline V gene sequence: CDR1 MNHEY, CDR2 SVGAGI. V lost 0 bases and J lost 10, with 13 bases in between. The CDR3 covers 15 residues. The CDR3 DNA sequence: TGTGCCAGCAGTTACTCCCAAAACGCGGGATCACCCCTCCACTTT. Translation: CASSYSQNAGSPLHF.

The genes are TRBV29-1 and TRBJ2-7; D is possibly TRBD1 or TRBD2 (5 bases each). Germline CDR1 and CDR2: SQVTM and ANQGSEA. The CDR3 loop spans 13 amino acids. V was cut by 4 bases and J by 3 bases, with 13 bases left in between. DNA for the CDR3: TGCAGCGTTGCGACCGGGACCAACTACGAGCAGTACTTC. Its protein product is CSVATGTNYEQYF.

The chain carries TRBV6-6 and TRBJ2-6; D unresolved. Germline V CDR1 and CDR2: MNHNY, SVGAGI (reference sequence). V was shortened by 2 bases and J by 0 bases, with 5 bases between the two germline ends. The CDR3 extends over 15 amino acids. The CDR3 spells CASSYAGSGANVLTF. The CDR3 nucleotides are TGTGCCAGCAGTTACGCAGGCTCTGGGGCCAACGTCCTGACTTTC.

The J gene is TRBJ2-1, the V gene TRBV5-1; TRBD2 aligns across 13 bases. The CDR3 has 16 amino acids. With V trimmed by 4 bases and J by 14 bases, 15 bases remained unmatched. Germline CDR1 is SGHRS and CDR2 is YFSETQ. The CDR3 loop is CASSQTSGGLDILKFF. The CDR3 DNA reads as TGCGCCAGCAGCCAGACTAGCGGGGGGCTGGATATACTTAAGTTCTTC.

This chain connects TRBV7-9 to TRBJ1-1; perhaps TRBD1 as D (6 bases). Germline V gives CDR1 SEHNR, CDR2 FQNEAQ (reference sequence). The CDR3 contains 17 residues. The germline V and J ends were trimmed by 3 bases and 1 base, with 18 bases remaining between them. CDR3 nucleotide sequence: TGTGCCAGCAGCTTTGGGGGAACAGGGCTAAAGAACACTGAAGCTTTCTTT. This codes for CASSFGGTGLKNTEAFF.

By frequency in the sample, this clone is medium-sized. The chain carries TRBV29-1 and TRBJ1-1; D gene unclear. The CDR3 sequence is 10 residues long. The V gene lost 7 bases and the J gene lost 0 bases, with 3 bases spanning the gap. The germline V gene has CDR1 SQVTM and CDR2 ANQGSEA. CDR3 coding DNA: TGCAGCGGCATGAACACTGAAGCTTTCTTT. Translation gives CSGMNTEAFF.

This clone has just a few counts. This rearrangement joins TRBV5-8 to TRBJ2-3, with unresolved D. In germline, CDR1 is SGHTS, CDR2 YDEGEE. The CDR3 runs 16 residues. The V end lost 0 bases, the J end lost 0 bases, and 11 bases lay between the germline ends. The CDR3 is CASSLVRAVSTDTQYF. The CDR3, as DNA: TGTGCCAGCAGCTTGGTACGGGCGGTAAGCACAGATACGCAGTATTTT.

This chain links TRBV6-5 with TRBJ1-2; 7 nucleotides align to TRBD1. Germline trimming cut 4 bases from V and 4 bases from J; bases unmatched to any gene: 3. Germline CDR1 reads MNHEY; CDR2 reads SVGAGI. The CDR3 has 13 amino acids. In DNA, the CDR3 is TGTGCCAGCAGTTTAGGACAGGTCTATGGCTACACCTTC. Translation: CASSLGQVYGYTF.